This record looks at one T cell receptor (beta chain) sequence and its context. This clone has only one observation. There is no known antigen for this receptor. Base qualities are not provided; no much larger clone lies one nucleotide away. The donors were included in the validation cohort of some 120 subjects, a group kept apart from the roughly 670-subject first cohort. Library preparation was by the immunoSEQ multiplex PCR assay. Under the source paper's analysis protocol: To diagnose cytomegalovirus status from the catalog of TCR beta chain sequences, a statistical classification framework was built. The table comes from immuneACCESS by way of TCRdb, which keeps in-frame sequences with V and J called. Part of the clones is missing from these tables; in studies checked, under half for an unresolved V gene and the rest for unknown reasons. The V and J calls and clone size come from that table; D and trimming were worked out from the DNA. This sample is represented by fewer than 120,000 clones; 89% of them were singletons. The ten largest account for about 1.9% of the sample.

Sequences SQVTM (CDR1) and ANQGSEA (CDR2) are obtained from the germline V gene. The CDR3 numbers 13 residues from cysteine through phenylalanine. Only the CDR3 region is kept as DNA, spanning 39 bases read in frame from base 1. Germline trimming amounts to 6 bases on V and 0 bases on J, with 1 as the count of junction bases outside the gene matches. This record comes from a study of cytomegalovirus exposure and HLA in healthy donors (dated by TCRdb to 2016 to 2017). In terms of the full investigation: According to a later analysis, the 120 validation repertoires were produced on the same platform as the roughly 600 repertoires of the first cohort. The study was designed to test whether signatures of past pathogen exposure could be identified by cataloging public T cell receptors. A separate validation cohort of some 130 different subjects was used in addition to the roughly 620-subject first cohort. To predict cytomegalovirus infection status, the study combined high-throughput TCR immunosequencing, statistical association of individual TCRs with disease status, and machine learning.

The paper's findings and limits, for the study overall: The classifier was reported to diagnose cytomegalovirus status with high specificity and sensitivity in both the original cohort and the validation cohort. Most TCR sequences were observed very rarely across donors, whereas some public TCRs were present in many individuals. In vitro tests confirmed that a few of the cytomegalovirus-associated TCR beta chains recognize cytomegalovirus antigens. In a later analysis, TCRs clustered in the first cohort were found to also tend to co-occur in the approximately 120 validation repertoires, with around 94% of cluster scores above 0. According to the authors, the approach could potentially be generalized to other disease states and immunological phenotypes. The study gave a list of 150 to 200 TCR beta chains associated with cytomegalovirus. A later analysis lacked HLA typing for the validation cohort, so it scored co-occurrence in that cohort across all 120 or so repertoires.

The chain was built from TRBV29-1 and TRBJ1-4; TRBD1 matches 7 bases in the middle. Sequences were obtained from PBMCs. The receptor was isolated from a woman aged 18-29 years in good health and CMV-seronegative. This receptor has the CDR3 CSVQGATNEKLFF. The nucleotide sequence is given as TGCAGCGTGCAGGGGGCAACTAATGAAAAACTGTTTTTT.